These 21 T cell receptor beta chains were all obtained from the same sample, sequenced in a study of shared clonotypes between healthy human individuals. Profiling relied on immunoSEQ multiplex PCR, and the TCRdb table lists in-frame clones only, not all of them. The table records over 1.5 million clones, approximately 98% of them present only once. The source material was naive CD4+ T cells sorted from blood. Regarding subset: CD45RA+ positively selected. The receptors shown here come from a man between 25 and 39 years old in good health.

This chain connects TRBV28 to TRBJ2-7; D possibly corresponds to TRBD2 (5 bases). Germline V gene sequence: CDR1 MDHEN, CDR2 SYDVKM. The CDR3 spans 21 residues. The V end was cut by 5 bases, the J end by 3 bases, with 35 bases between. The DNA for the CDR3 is TGTGCCAGCAGTAACTCGCGGGTACGAGCCCGCAACGCCCCAAACGACTACGAGCAGTACTTC. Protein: CASSNSRVRARNAPNDYEQYF.

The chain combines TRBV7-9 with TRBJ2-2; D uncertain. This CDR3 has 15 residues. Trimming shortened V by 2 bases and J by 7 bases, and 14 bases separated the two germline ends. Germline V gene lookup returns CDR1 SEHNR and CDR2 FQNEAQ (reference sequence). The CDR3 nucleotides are TGTGCCAGCAGCTTACAGTCGCAAATTTACGGGGAGCTGTTTTTT. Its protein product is CASSLQSQIYGELFF. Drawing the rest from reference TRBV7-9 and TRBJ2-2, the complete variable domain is DTGVSQNPRHKITKRGQNVTFRCDPISEHNRLYWYRQTLGQGPEFLTYFQNEAQLEKSRLLSDRFSAERPKGSFSTLEIQRTEQGDSAMYLCASSLQSQIYGELFFGEGSRLTVL.

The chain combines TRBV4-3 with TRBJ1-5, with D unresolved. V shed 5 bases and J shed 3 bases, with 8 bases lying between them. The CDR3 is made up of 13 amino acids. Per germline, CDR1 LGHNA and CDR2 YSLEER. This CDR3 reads CASSGRINQPQHF. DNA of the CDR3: TGCGCCAGCAGCGGCCGGATCAATCAGCCCCAGCATTTT.

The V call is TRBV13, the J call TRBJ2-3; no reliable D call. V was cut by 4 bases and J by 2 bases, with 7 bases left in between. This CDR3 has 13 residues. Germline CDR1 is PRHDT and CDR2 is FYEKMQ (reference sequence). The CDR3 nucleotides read TGTGCCAGCAGCTCCACCTACACAGATACGCAGTATTTT. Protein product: CASSSTYTDTQYF.

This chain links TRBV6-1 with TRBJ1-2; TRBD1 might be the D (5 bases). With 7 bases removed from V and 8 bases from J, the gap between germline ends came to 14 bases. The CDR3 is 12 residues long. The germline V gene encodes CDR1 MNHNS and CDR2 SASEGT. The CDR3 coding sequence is TGTGCCAGCACGGGGACCTCACGGGGCTACACCTTC. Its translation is CASTGTSRGYTF.

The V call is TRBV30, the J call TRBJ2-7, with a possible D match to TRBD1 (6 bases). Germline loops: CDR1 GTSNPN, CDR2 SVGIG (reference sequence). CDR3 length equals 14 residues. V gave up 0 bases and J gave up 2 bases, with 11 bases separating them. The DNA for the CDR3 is TGTGCCTGGAGTGTCCAGACAGGTCCCTACGAGCAGTACTTC. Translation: CAWSVQTGPYEQYF.

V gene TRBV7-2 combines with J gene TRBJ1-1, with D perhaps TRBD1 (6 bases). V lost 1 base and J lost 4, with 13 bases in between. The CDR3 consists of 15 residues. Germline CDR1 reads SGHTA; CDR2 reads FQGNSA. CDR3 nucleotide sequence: TGTGCCAGCAGCTTAGACGGCAGGGGTTCCACTGAAGCTTTCTTT. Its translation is CASSLDGRGSTEAFF.

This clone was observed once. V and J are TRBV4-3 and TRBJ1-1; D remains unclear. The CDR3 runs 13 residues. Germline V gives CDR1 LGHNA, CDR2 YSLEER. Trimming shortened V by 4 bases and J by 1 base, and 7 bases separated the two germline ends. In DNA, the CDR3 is TGCGCCAGCAGCCTTAAGGGGAACACTGAAGCTTTCTTT. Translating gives CASSLKGNTEAFF.

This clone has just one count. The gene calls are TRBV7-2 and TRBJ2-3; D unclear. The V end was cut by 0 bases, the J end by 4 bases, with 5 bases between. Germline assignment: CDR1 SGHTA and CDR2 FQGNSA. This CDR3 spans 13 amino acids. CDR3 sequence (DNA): TGTGCCAGCAGCTTAGCGGCCCCAGATACGCAGTATTTT. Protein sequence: CASSLAAPDTQYF.

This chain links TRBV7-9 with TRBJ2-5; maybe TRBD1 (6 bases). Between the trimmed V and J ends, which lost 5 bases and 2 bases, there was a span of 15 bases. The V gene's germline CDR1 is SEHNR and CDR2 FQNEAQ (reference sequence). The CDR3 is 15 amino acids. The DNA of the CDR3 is TGTGCCAGCAGCAGAACACAGGGCCCACAAGAGACCCAGTACTTC. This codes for CASSRTQGPQETQYF.

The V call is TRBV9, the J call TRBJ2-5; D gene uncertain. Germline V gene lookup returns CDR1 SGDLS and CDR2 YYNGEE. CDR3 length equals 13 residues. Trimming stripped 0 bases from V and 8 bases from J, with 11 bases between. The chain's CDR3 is CASSVEPSATQYF. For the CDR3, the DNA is TGTGCCAGCAGCGTAGAACCGAGTGCTACCCAGTACTTC.

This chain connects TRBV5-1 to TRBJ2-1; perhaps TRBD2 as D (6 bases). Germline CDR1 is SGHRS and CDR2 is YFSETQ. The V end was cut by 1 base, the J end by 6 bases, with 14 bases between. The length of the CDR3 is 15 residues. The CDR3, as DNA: TGCGCCAGCAGCTTGATGTGGACTAATTCCAATGAGCAGTTCTTC. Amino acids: CASSLMWTNSNEQFF.

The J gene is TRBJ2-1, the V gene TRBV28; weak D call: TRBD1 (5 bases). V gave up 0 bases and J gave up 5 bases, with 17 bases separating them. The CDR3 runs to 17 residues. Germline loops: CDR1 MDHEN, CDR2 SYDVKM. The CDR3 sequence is CASSLWRLSKGNNEQFF. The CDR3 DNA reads TGTGCCAGCAGTTTATGGAGGTTAAGCAAGGGGAACAATGAGCAGTTCTTC.

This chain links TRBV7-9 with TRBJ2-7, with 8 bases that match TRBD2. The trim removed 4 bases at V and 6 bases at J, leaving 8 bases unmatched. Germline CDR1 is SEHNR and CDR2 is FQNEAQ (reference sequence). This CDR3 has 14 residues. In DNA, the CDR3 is TGTGCCAGCAGCTCCCTGCGAGCGGGAGCCGAGCAGTACTTC. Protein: CASSSLRAGAEQYF.

The CDR3 loop reads CASSPRQGPNTEAFF. The CDR3 bases are TGTGCCAGCAGCCCTAGACAGGGGCCGAACACTGAAGCTTTCTTT. V is TRBV7-8 and J is TRBJ1-1, with 8 bases fitting TRBD1. The ends lost 5 bases at V and 1 base at J; junction bases unmatched: 6. Germline values: CDR1 SGHVS, CDR2 FQNEAQ. The CDR3 consists of 15 residues.

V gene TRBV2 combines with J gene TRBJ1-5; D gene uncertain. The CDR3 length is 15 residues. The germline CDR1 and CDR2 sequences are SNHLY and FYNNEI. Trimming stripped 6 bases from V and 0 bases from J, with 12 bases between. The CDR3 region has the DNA TGTGCCAGCAGCCAAGGGCTCCATAGCAATCAGCCCCAGCATTTT. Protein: CASSQGLHSNQPQHF. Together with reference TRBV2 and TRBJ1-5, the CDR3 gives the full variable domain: EPEVTQTPSHQVTQMGQEVILRCVPISNHLYFYWYRQILGQKVEFLVSFYNNEISEKSEIFDDQFSVERPDGSNFTLKIRSTKLEDSAMYFCASSQGLHSNQPQHFGDGTRLSIL.

CDR3 DNA sequence: TGTGCCAGCAGTTTATCTCCATCTAACTATGGCTACACCTTC. Translation: CASSLSPSNYGYTF. V is TRBV28 and J is TRBJ1-2, with unresolved D. The CDR3 spans 14 residues. CDR1 and CDR2 from the germline V gene are MDHEN and SYDVKM. The V gene lost 1 base and the J gene lost 0 bases, with 6 bases spanning the gap.

The CDR3 here is CASFQAGTDLWEQFF. The CDR3 region has the DNA TGTGCCAGCTTTCAAGCCGGGACAGACCTTTGGGAGCAGTTCTTC. The V and J genes are TRBV5-6 and TRBJ2-1; TRBD1 matches at 7 bases. The CDR3 contains 15 residues. Germline assignment: CDR1 SGHDT and CDR2 YYEEEE. The junction had 17 bases not matched to a gene; V was cut back by 7 bases and J by 10 bases. The variable domain in full, with the rest retrieved from reference TRBV5-6 and TRBJ2-1, is DAGVTQSPTHLIKTRGQQVTLRCSPKSGHDTVSWYQQALGQGPQFIFQYYEEEERQRGNFPDRFSGHQFPNYSSELNVNALLLGDSALYLCASFQAGTDLWEQFFGPGTRLTVL.

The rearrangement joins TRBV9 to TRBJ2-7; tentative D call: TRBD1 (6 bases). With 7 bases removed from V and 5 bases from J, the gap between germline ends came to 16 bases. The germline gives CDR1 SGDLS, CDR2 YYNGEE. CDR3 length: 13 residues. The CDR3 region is CASSYRESDEQYF. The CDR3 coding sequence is TGTGCCAGCTCATACAGGGAATCCGACGAGCAGTACTTC.

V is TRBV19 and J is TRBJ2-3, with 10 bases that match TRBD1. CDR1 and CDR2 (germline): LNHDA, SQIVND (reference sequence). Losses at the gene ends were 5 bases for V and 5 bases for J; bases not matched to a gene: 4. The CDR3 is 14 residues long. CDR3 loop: CASSLGQGKDTQYF. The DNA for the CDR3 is TGTGCCAGTAGTCTGGGACAGGGGAAAGATACGCAGTATTTT.

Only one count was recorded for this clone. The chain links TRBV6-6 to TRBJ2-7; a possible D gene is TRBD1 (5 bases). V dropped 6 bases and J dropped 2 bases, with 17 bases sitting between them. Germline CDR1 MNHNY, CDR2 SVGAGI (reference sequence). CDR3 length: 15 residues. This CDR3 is CASSRTPGQTYEQYF. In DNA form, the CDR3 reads TGTGCCAGCAGCCGAACCCCTGGACAAACCTACGAGCAGTACTTC.